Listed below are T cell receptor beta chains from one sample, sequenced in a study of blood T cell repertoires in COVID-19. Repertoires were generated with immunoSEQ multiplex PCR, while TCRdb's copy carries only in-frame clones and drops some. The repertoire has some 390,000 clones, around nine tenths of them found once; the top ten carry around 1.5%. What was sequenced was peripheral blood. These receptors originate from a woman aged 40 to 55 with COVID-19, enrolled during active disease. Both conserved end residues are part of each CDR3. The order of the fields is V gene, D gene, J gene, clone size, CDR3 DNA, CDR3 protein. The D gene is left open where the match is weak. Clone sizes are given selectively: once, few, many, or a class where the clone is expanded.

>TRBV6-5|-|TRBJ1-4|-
TGTGCCAGCAGTTACTCCGGGGAGGGGAATGAAAAACTGTTTTTT
CASSYSGEGNEKLFF
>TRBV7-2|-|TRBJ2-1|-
TGTGCCAGCAGCCCCCTCGGGAGAATCAATGAGCAGTTCTTC
CASSPLGRINEQFF
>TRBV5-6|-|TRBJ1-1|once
TGTGCCAGCAGCTTGGGGGTCGGGGACATGAACACTGAAGCTTTCTTT
CASSLGVGDMNTEAFF
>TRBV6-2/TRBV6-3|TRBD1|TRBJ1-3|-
TGTGCCAGCACCCCCGAGAGCCGACAGGGGACCACCTTT
CASTPESRQGTTF
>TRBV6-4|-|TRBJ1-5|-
TGTGCCAGCAGTTCGGGGTCCAACAAGTTTCAGCCCCAGCATTTT
CASSSGSNKFQPQHF
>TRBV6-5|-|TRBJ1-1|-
TGTGCCAGCAGTTACCTCGTAAGTGAGGCTTTCTTT
CASSYLVSEAFF
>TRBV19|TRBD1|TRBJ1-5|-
TGTGCCAGTAGTCCAACTGGAGGGGGCGGGCAGCCCCAGCATTTT
CASSPTGGGGQPQHF
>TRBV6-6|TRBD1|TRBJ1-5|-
TGTGCCAGCAGTCCTGTACAGGGGGTGGGTTTCATTCAGCCCCAGCATTTT
CASSPVQGVGFIQPQHF
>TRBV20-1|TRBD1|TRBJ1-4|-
TGCAGTGCTAGTCACCAGGGGGCCGGAAAACTGTTTTTT
CSASHQGAGKLFF
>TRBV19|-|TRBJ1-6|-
TGTGCCAGTAGCGGTTCGAGCTCCTATAATTCACCCCTCCACTTT
CASSGSSSYNSPLHF
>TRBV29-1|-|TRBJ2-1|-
TGCAGCGTCCAGGGCCACACAGCCAACAATGAGCAGTTCTTC
CSVQGHTANNEQFF
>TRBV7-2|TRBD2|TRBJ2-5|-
TGTGCCAGCAGCAAAGATAGCGGGGGGGCCCAACAGACCCAGTACTTC
CASSKDSGGAQQTQYF
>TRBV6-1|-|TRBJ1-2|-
TGTGCCAGCAGTGCTGGAGGCCCTAACTATGGCTACACCTTC
CASSAGGPNYGYTF
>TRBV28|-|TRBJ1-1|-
TGTGCCAGCAGTTTAAGGGGGTATAGCGACACTGAAGCTTTCTTT
CASSLRGYSDTEAFF
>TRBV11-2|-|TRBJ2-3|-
TGTGCCAGCAGCTTGGAGTACGCAGATACGCAGTATTTT
CASSLEYADTQYF
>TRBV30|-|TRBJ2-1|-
TGTGCCTGGTTGAACACCTACAATGAGCAGTTCTTC
CAWLNTYNEQFF
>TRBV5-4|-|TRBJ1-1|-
TGTGCCAGCAGCCGTGAGCCAACAGGCGGGAGGGGATGGTCTTTCTTT
CASSREPTGGRGWSFF
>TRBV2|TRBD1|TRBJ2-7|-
TGTGCCAGCAGTGCGGGACAGATCTACGAGCAGTACTTC
CASSAGQIYEQYF
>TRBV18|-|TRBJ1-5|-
TGTGCCAGCTCACCCACAGGGTTGGATGGCAATCAGCCCCAGCATTTT
CASSPTGLDGNQPQHF
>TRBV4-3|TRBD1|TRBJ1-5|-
TGCGCCAGCAGCCAAGATAGTACCGGGACAGGGAAAAGCAATCAGCCCCAGCATTTT
CASSQDSTGTGKSNQPQHF
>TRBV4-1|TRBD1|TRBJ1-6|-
TGCGCCAGCAGACCAGTTGGACAGGGTTATTCACCCCTCCACTTT
CASRPVGQGYSPLHF
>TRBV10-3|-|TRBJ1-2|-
TGTGCCATCACCGTGAAGCCGGGAGATGACTATGGCTACACCTTC
CAITVKPGDDYGYTF
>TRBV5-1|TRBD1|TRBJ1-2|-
TGCGCCACATCAGGGACAGGGGGCAATTATGGCTACACCTTC
CATSGTGGNYGYTF
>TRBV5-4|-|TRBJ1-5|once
TGTGCCAGCAGCAGCGGGACCTCTAGCAATCAGCCCCAGCATTTT
CASSSGTSSNQPQHF
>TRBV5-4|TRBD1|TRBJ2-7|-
TGTGCCAGCAGCAGAAACCAGGGGGCAGGGATCTACGAGCAGTACTTC
CASSRNQGAGIYEQYF
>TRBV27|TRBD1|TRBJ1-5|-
TGTGCCAGCAGTTTCACCCCCGGGACAGCCTACAATCAGCCCCAGCATTTT
CASSFTPGTAYNQPQHF
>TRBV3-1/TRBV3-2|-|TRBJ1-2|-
TGTGCCAGCAGCCAACTTTCAGGGATGGGTAACTATGGCTACACCTTC
CASSQLSGMGNYGYTF
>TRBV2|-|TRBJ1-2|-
TGTGCCAGCGCCGGGTCCCACTACACCTTC
CASAGSHYTF
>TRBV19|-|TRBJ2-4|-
TGTGCCAGTAGTATAGTGGGGAGGGCCAAAAACATTCAGTACTTC
CASSIVGRAKNIQYF
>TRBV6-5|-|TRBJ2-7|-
TGTGCCAGCAGTTCCCTAGCCTACGAGCAGTACTTC
CASSSLAYEQYF
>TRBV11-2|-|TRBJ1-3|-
TGTGCCAGCAGCAAGGGAGGAAACTCTGGAAACACCATATATTTT
CASSKGGNSGNTIYF
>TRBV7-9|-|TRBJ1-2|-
TGTGCCAGCAGCTTCGACGGCGTAGCCCATGGCTACACCTTC
CASSFDGVAHGYTF
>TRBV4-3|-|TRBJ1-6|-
TGCGCCAGCAGCCAAGAAGCTCGGAGCTCCTATAATTCACCCCTCCACTTT
CASSQEARSSYNSPLHF
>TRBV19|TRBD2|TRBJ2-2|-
TGTGCCAGTAGTTCACCTAGCGGGGGAACGAACACCGGGGAGCTGTTTTTT
CASSSPSGGTNTGELFF
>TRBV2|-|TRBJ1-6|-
TGTGCCAGCAGAGAGGGGGTTTTGAATTCACCCCTCCACTTT
CASREGVLNSPLHF
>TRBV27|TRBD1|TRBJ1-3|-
TGTGCCAGCAAGGACAGGGGAGGAAACACCATATATTTT
CASKDRGGNTIYF
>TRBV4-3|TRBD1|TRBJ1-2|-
TGCGCCAGCAGCCAGTTCCCGGGACAGAACTATGGCTACACCTTC
CASSQFPGQNYGYTF
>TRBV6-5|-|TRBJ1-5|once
TGTGCCAGCGGCCGCCAGGGCAATCAGCCCCAGCATTTT
CASGRQGNQPQHF
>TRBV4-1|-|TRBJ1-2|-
TGCGCCAGCAGCCAAGGGACAGCAACTAACTATGGCTACACCTTC
CASSQGTATNYGYTF
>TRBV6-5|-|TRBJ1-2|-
TGTGCCAGCAGTTACGAAGGGGCTGAAGGCTACACCTTC
CASSYEGAEGYTF
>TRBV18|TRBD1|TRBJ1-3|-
TGTGCCAGCTCACCGTCAGGGACAGGGTCTGGAAACACCATATATTTT
CASSPSGTGSGNTIYF
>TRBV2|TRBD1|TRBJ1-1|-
TGTGCCAGCAGTGGAGTGGACAGGGGACCTGAAGCTTTCTTT
CASSGVDRGPEAFF
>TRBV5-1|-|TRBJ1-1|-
TGCGCCAGCAGGGGACTCCCGGGGACTGAAGCTTTCTTT
CASRGLPGTEAFF
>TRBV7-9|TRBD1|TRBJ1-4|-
TGTGCCAGCAGCCGGACAGGGCCAAATGAAAAACTGTTTTTT
CASSRTGPNEKLFF
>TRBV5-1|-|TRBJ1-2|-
TGCGCCAGCAGCTTGTTTTCAGGGGCGGGCTACACCTTC
CASSLFSGAGYTF
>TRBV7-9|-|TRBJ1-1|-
TGTGCCAGCAGCTTTAGTTCTGAAGCTTTCTTT
CASSFSSEAFF
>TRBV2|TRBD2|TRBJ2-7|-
TGTGCCAGCAGTGAAGAGGGCGGGAGCTACGAGCAGTACTTC
CASSEEGGSYEQYF
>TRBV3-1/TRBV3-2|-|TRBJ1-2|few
TGTGCCAGCAGCCAATCCAGGGGACACTATGGCTACACCTTC
CASSQSRGHYGYTF
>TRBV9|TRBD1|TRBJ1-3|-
TGTGCCAGCAGCCCACTGACAGGGGGCCTAGGAAACACCATATATTTT
CASSPLTGGLGNTIYF
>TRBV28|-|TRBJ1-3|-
TGTGCCAGCAGTCACCCGAGGGAGGGGGCTGGAAACACCATATATTTT
CASSHPREGAGNTIYF
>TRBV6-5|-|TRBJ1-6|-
TGTGCCAGCAGTTACTCTAGGACAAGGGATTCACCCCTCCACTTT
CASSYSRTRDSPLHF
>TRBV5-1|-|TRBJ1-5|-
TGCGCCAGCAGCTTGGATTCAGGTAATCAGCCCCAGCATTTT
CASSLDSGNQPQHF
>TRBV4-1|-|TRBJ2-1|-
TGCGCCAGCAGCCAAGAAAGCTTACGGAATGAGCAGTTCTTC
CASSQESLRNEQFF